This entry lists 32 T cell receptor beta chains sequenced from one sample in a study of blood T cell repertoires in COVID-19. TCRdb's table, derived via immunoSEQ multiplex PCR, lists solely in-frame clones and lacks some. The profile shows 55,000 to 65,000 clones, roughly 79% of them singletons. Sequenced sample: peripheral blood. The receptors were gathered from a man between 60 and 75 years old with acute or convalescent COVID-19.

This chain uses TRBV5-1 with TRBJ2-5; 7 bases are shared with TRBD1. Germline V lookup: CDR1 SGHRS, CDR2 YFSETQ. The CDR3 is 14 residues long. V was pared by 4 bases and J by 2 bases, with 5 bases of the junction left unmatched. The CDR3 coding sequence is TGCGCCAGCAGCCAGGGGGAGTTACAAGAGACCCAGTACTTC. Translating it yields CASSQGELQETQYF.

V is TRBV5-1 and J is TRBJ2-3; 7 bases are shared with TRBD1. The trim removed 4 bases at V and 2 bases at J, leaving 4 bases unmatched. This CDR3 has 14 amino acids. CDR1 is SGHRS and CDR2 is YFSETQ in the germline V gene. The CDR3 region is CASSPGQATDTQYF. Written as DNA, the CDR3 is TGCGCCAGCAGCCCAGGACAGGCCACAGATACGCAGTATTTT. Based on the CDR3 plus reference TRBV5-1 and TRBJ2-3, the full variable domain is KAGVTQTPRYLIKTRGQQVTLSCSPISGHRSVSWYQQTPGQGLQFLFEYFSETQRNKGNFPGRFSGRQFSNSRSEMNVSTLELGDSALYLCASSPGQATDTQYFGPGTRLTVL.

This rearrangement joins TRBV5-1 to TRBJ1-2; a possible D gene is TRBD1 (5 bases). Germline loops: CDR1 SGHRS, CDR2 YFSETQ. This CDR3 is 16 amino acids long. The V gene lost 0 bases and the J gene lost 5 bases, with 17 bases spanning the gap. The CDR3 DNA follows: TGCGCCAGCAGCTTGGGGGTAGGACAAGTCAAGTATGGCTACACCTTC. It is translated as CASSLGVGQVKYGYTF.

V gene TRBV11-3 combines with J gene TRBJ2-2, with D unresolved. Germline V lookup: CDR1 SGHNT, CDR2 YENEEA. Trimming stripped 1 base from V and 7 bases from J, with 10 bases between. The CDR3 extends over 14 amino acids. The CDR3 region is CASSLGVTVGELFF. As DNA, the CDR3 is TGTGCCAGCAGCTTAGGTGTAACGGTCGGGGAGCTGTTTTTT.

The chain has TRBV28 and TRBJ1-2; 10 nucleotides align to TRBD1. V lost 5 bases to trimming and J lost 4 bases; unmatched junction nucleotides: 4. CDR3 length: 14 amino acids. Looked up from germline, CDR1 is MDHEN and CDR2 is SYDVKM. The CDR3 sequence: CASSTTGGSYGYTF. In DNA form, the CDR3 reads TGTGCCAGCAGTACGACAGGGGGCTCCTATGGCTACACCTTC.

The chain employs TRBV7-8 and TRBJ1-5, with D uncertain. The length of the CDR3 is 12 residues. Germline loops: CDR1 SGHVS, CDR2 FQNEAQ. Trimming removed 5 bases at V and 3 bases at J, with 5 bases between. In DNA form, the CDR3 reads TGTGCCAGCAGCCCGTCCAATCAGCCCCAGCATTTT. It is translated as CASSPSNQPQHF.

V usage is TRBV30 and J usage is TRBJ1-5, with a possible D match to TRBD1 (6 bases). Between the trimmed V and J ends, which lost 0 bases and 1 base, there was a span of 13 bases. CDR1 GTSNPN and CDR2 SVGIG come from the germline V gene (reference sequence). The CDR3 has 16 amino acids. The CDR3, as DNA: TGTGCCTGGAGTGTACGGGGCAGGGGCAGCAATCAGCCCCAGCATTTT. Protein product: CAWSVRGRGSNQPQHF.

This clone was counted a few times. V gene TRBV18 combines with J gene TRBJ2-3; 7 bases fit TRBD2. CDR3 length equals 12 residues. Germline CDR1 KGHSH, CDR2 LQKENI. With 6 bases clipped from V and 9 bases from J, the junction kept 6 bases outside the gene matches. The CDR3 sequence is CASSREDQTQYF. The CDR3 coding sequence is TGTGCCAGCTCCCGGGAGGACCAGACGCAGTATTTT.

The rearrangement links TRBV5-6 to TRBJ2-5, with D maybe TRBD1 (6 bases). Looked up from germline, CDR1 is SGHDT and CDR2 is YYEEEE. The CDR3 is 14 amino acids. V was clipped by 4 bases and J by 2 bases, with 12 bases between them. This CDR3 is CASSTVRGQETQYF. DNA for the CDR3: TGTGCCAGCAGCACCGTTAGGGGGCAAGAGACCCAGTACTTC. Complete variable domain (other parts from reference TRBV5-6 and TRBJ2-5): DAGVTQSPTHLIKTRGQQVTLRCSPKSGHDTVSWYQQALGQGPQFIFQYYEEEERQRGNFPDRFSGHQFPNYSSELNVNALLLGDSALYLCASSTVRGQETQYFGPGTRLLVL.

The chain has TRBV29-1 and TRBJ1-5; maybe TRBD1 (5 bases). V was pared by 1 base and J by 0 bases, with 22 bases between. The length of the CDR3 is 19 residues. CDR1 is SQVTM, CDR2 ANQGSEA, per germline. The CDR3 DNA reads TGCAGCGTTGAAGGCCGGCAGGGTCCAATATTTTATAGCAATCAGCCCCAGCATTTT. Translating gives CSVEGRQGPIFYSNQPQHF.

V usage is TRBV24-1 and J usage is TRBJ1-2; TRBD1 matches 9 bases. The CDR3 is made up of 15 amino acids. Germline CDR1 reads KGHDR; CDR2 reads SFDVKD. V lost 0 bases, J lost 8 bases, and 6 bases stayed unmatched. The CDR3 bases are TGTGCCACCAGTGATTTGACAGGGGGCTTAGAAGGCTACACCTTC. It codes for CATSDLTGGLEGYTF.

The CDR3 DNA follows: TGTGCCAGCAGCCTAGGCGGGGGCCTACCACAAGATACGCAGTATTTT. Translation: CASSLGGGLPQDTQYF. The chain joins TRBV5-4 to TRBJ2-3; a weak D match, TRBD2 (7 bases). CDR3 length: 16 amino acids. V dropped 4 bases and J dropped 5 bases, with 20 bases sitting between them. Germline lookup yields CDR1 SGHNT and CDR2 YYREEE (reference sequence).

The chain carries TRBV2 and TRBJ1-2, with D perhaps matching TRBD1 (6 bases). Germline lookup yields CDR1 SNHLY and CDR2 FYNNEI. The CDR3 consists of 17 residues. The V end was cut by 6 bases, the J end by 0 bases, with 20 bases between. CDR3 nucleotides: TGTGCCAGCAGCTTAGGGACACCCAAGGCAGCTAACTATGGCTACACCTTC. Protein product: CASSLGTPKAANYGYTF. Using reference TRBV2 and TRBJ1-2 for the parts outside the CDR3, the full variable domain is EPEVTQTPSHQVTQMGQEVILRCVPISNHLYFYWYRQILGQKVEFLVSFYNNEISEKSEIFDDQFSVERPDGSNFTLKIRSTKLEDSAMYFCASSLGTPKAANYGYTFGSGTRLTVV.

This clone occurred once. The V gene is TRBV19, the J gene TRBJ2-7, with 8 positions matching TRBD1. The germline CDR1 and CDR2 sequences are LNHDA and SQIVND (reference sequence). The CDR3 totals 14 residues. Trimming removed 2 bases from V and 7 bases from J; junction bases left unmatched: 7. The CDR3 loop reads CASSIQDRVGEQYF. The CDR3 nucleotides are TGTGCCAGTAGTATACAGGACAGGGTGGGTGAGCAGTACTTC.

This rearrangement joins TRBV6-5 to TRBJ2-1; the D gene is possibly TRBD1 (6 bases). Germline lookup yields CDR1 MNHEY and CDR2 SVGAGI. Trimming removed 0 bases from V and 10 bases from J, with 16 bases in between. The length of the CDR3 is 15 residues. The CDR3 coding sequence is TGTGCCAGCAGTTACTCCAGGGACATCATAACGGAGCAGTTCTTC. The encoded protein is CASSYSRDIITEQFF.

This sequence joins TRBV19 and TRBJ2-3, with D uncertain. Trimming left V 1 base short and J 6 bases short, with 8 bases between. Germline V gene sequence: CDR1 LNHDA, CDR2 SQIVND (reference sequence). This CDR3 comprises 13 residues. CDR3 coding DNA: TGTGCCAGTAGTATAGCGGTCGTGGATACGCAGTATTTT. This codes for CASSIAVVDTQYF.

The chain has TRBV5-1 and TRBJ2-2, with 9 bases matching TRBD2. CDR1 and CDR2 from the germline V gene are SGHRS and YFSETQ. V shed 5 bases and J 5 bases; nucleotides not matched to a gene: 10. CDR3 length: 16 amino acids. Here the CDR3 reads CASSSGLAGTTGELFF. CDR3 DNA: TGCGCCAGCAGTTCGGGACTAGCCGGTACAACCGGGGAGCTGTTTTTT.

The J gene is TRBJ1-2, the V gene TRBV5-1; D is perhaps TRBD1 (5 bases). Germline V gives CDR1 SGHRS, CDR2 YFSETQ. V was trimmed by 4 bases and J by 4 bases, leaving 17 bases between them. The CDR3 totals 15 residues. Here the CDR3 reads CASSPVLQGSYGYTF. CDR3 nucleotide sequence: TGCGCCAGCAGCCCGGTACTCCAGGGCAGCTATGGCTACACCTTC.

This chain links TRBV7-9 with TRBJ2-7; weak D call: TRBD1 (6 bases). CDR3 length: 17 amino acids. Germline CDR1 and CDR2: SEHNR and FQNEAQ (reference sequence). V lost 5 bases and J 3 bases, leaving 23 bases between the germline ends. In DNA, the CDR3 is TGTGCCAGCAGCGGAGCGAGGGACAAGCCTTTTGGCTACGAGCAGTACTTC. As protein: CASSGARDKPFGYEQYF.

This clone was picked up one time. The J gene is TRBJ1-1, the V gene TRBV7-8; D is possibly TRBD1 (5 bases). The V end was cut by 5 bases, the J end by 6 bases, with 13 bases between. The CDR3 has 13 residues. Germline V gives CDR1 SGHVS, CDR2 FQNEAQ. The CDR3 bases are TGTGCCAGCAGCGGGGGAGGGGTTCCTGAAGCTTTCTTT. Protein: CASSGGGVPEAFF.

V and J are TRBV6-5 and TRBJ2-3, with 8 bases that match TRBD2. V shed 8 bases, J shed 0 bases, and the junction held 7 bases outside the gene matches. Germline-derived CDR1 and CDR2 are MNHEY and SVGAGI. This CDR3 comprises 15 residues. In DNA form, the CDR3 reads TGTGCCAGCCCCGTAGCGGGGTCTAGCACAGATACGCAGTATTTT. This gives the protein CASPVAGSSTDTQYF.

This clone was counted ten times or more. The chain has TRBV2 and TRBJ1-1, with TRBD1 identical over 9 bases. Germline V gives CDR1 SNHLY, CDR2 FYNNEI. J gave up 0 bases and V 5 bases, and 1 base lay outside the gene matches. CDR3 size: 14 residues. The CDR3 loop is CASSTGGLNTEAFF. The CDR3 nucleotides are TGTGCCAGCAGTACAGGGGGCCTGAACACTGAAGCTTTCTTT. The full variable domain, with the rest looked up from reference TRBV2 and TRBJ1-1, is EPEVTQTPSHQVTQMGQEVILRCVPISNHLYFYWYRQILGQKVEFLVSFYNNEISEKSEIFDDQFSVERPDGSNFTLKIRSTKLEDSAMYFCASSTGGLNTEAFFGQGTRLTVV.

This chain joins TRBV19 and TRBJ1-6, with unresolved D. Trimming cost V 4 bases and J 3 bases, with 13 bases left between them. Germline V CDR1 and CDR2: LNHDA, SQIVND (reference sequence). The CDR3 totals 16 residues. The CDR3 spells CASSSTANFYNSPLHF. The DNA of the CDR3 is TGTGCCAGTAGTAGTACAGCCAACTTCTATAATTCACCCCTCCACTTT.

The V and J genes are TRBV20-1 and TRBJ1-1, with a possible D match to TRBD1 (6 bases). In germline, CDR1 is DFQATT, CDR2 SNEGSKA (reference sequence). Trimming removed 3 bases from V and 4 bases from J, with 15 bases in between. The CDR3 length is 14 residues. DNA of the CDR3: TGCAGTGCTAGTGATCCAGGGGCCCCCACTGAAGCTTTCTTT. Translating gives CSASDPGAPTEAFF.

The CDR3 spells CASSLGPGSRGEQYF. The CDR3 DNA reads TGCGCCAGCAGCCTGGGACCGGGCTCTAGGGGCGAGCAGTACTTC. The chain recombines TRBV5-1 with TRBJ2-7, with D possibly called TRBD1 or TRBD2 (5 bases each). This CDR3 has 15 residues. V lost 4 bases to trimming and J lost 6 bases, with 20 bases between them. Germline lookup yields CDR1 SGHRS and CDR2 YFSETQ.

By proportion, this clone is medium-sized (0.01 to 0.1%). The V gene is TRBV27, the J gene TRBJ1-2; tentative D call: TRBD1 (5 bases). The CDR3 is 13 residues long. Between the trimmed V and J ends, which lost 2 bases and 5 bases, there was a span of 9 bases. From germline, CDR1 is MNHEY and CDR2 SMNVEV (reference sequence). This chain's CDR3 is CASSLGAEYGYTF. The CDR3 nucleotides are TGTGCCAGCAGTTTAGGGGCGGAATATGGCTACACCTTC.

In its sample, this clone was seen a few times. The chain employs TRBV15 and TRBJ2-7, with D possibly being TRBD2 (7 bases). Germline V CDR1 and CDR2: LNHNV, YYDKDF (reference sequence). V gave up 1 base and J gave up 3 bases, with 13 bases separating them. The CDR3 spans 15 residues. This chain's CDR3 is CATSRGGGGGYEQYF. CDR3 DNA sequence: TGTGCCACCAGCAGAGGTGGGGGGGGCGGCTACGAGCAGTACTTC.

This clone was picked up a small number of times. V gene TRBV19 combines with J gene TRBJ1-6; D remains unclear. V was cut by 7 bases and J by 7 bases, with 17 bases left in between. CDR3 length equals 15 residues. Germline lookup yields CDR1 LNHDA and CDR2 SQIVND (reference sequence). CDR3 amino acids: CASNAYGGGNSPLHF. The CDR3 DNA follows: TGTGCCAGTAATGCCTATGGAGGAGGGAATTCACCCCTCCACTTT.

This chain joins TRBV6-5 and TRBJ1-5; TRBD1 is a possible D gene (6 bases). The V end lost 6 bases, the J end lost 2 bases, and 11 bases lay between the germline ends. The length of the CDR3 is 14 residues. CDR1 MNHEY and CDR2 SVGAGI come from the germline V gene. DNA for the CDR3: TGTGCCAGCAGCCCCTCAGGGGGCAATCAGCCCCAGCATTTT. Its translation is CASSPSGGNQPQHF.

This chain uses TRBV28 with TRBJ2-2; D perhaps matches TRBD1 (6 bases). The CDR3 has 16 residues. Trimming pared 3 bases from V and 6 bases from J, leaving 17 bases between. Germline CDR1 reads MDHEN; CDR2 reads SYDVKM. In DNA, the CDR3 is TGTGCCAGCAGTTTGGGGGCAGGATGGGTAGCCGGGGAGCTGTTTTTT. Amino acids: CASSLGAGWVAGELFF.

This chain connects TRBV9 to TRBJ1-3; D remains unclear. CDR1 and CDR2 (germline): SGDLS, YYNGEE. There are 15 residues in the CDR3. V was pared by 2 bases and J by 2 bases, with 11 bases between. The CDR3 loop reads CASSVFGSAGNTIYF. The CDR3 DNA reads TGTGCCAGCAGCGTGTTTGGTAGCGCTGGAAACACCATATATTTT.

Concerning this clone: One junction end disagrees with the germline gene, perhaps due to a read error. The CDR3 protein is CVSSQGDRDGGAFF. The CDR3 DNA reads as TGCGTCAGCAGCCAAGGGGACAGGGACGGTGGAGCTTTCTTT. The chain employs TRBV4-1 and TRBJ1-1, with 9 bases identical to TRBD1. Germline CDR1 reads MGHRA; CDR2 reads YSYEKL. The CDR3 loop spans 14 amino acids.